This TCR beta chain was sequenced during a study of T cell responses to AZD1222 COVID-19 vaccine. Across the whole study: Pooling was applied to second doses at about 4 or about 12 weeks. Study-level results: Baseline serology detected seropositivity in only six AZD1222 recipients. Receipt of two AZD1222 doses was followed by a rise in Spike-specific TCR breadth and depth.

The length of the CDR3 is 12 residues. The V gene's germline CDR1 is MDHEN and CDR2 SYDVKM. V was clipped by 5 bases and J by 4 bases, with 6 bases between them. The data were produced by immunoSEQ multiplex PCR, yet TCRdb's version contains in-frame clones alone and is incomplete. The table has around 180,000 clones, approximately 92% seen once. Of note for this clone: As yet, its antigen is unknown.

This TCR was recovered from an adult in good health. The sequencing used peripheral blood, collected on day 0 of AZD1222 vaccination. The chain recombines TRBV28 with TRBJ2-1; no reliable D call. CDR3 in amino acids: CASSARYNEQFF. In DNA form, the CDR3 reads TGTGCCAGCAGTGCACGGTACAATGAGCAGTTCTTC.